This T cell receptor beta chain was captured by sequencing in a study of shared clonotypes between healthy human individuals. Study-level points and caveats: Lower generation probabilities were found for non-shared clonotypes than for those shared by all four donors. Donor clonotype sharing was expected to depend on sequencing depth.

Concerning this clone: Its antigen remains unknown.

The table came from immunoSEQ multiplex PCR; TCRdb's copy has only in-frame clones and leaves some out. The repertoire has roughly 2.2 million clones, 80% to 95% of them found once; the top ten carry under 0.45%. The germline V gene encodes CDR1 SGDLS and CDR2 YYNGEE. CDR3 size: 15 residues. With 2 bases clipped from V and 2 bases from J, the junction kept 5 bases outside the gene matches. The sequenced material came from naive CD4+ T cells from PBMCs. Subset defined: CD45RA+ positively selected. The origin of this receptor is a man aged 18-30 years in good health. Some clones in this sample may be carry-over from other donors' samples. The rearrangement joins TRBV9 to TRBJ2-3, with TRBD2 identical over 7 bases. The CDR3 region has the DNA TGTGCCAGCAGCGTCGGGGGGACCGCCACAGATACGCAGTATTTT. Protein: CASSVGGTATDTQYF.